This is a list of T cell receptor beta chains from one sample in a study of blood T cells in healthy people across ages. TCRdb reprocessed the 5' RACE reads via MiXCR and lists one record per CDR3 protein. Among about 600,000 distinct CDR3 sequences listed, around half were seen once. Sequences were obtained from blood. All receptors derive from a man older than 75 in good health. The CDR3 runs from the conserved cysteine through the conserved F or W. Each record gives: V gene, D gene, clone size, J gene, CDR3 DNA, CDR3 protein. A D gene is named only where the DNA matches it firmly. Clone size is stated in some rows and not others, as once, few, many or a class when expanded.

v_gene: TRBV7-3
d_gene: -
abundance: many
j_gene: TRBJ2-3
CDR3nt: TGTGCCAGCAGTCAAAAGGGCAATAAAGATACGCAGTATTTT
CDR3aa: CASSQKGNKDTQYF

v_gene: TRBV20-1
d_gene: TRBD2
abundance: few
j_gene: TRBJ2-1
CDR3nt: TGCAGTGCTAGAGATCGGAGACTAGCGGGATTTGGAGATGAGCAGTTCTTC
CDR3aa: CSARDRRLAGFGDEQFF

v_gene: TRBV20-1
d_gene: -
abundance: few
j_gene: TRBJ1-1
CDR3nt: TGCAGTGCTAGTACAGGGCCGATGAACACTGAAGCTTTCTTT
CDR3aa: CSASTGPMNTEAFF

v_gene: TRBV6-6
d_gene: TRBD2
abundance: many
j_gene: TRBJ2-3
CDR3nt: TGTGCCAGCAGGGACTCACTAGCGGGTGAGGCAGATACGCAGTATTTT
CDR3aa: CASRDSLAGEADTQYF

v_gene: TRBV5-1
d_gene: -
abundance: -
j_gene: TRBJ2-6
CDR3nt: TGCGCCAGCAGCTTGGCAACCACCAACTCTGGGACCAACGTCCTGACTTTC
CDR3aa: CASSLATTNSGTNVLTF

v_gene: TRBV16
d_gene: -
abundance: -
j_gene: TRBJ1-1
CDR3nt: TGTGCCAGCAGCCCCCAGCTAGTGAACACTGAAGCTTTCTTT
CDR3aa: CASSPQLVNTEAFF

v_gene: TRBV12-3/TRBV12-4
d_gene: -
abundance: -
j_gene: TRBJ1-1
CDR3nt: TGTGCCAGCAGACCCGGACAGTTCACTGAAGCTTTCTTT
CDR3aa: CASRPGQFTEAFF

v_gene: TRBV6-5
d_gene: TRBD2
abundance: few
j_gene: TRBJ2-3
CDR3nt: TGTGCCAGCAGGGGGACTAGCGGGGGCACAGATACGCAGTATTTT
CDR3aa: CASRGTSGGTDTQYF

v_gene: TRBV6-6
d_gene: TRBD1
abundance: many
j_gene: TRBJ2-6
CDR3nt: TGTGCCAGCACCCCCGGCAGGGGGCAAAAGGATGGGGCCAACGTCCTGACTTTC
CDR3aa: CASTPGRGQKDGANVLTF

v_gene: TRBV20-1
d_gene: TRBD2
abundance: -
j_gene: TRBJ2-1
CDR3nt: TGCAGTGCTAGAGTCGGACTAGCGGGGGGATACAATGAGCAGTTCTTC
CDR3aa: CSARVGLAGGYNEQFF

v_gene: TRBV7-9
d_gene: -
abundance: few
j_gene: TRBJ2-7
CDR3nt: TGTGCCAGCAGCCGGCTGAACTACGAGCAGTACTTC
CDR3aa: CASSRLNYEQYF

v_gene: TRBV25-1
d_gene: TRBD1
abundance: -
j_gene: TRBJ1-5
CDR3nt: TGTGCCAGCCAACCGGGACAGGGGTTCGGACAGCCCCAGCATTTT
CDR3aa: CASQPGQGFGQPQHF

v_gene: TRBV5-1
d_gene: -
abundance: few
j_gene: TRBJ2-3
CDR3nt: TGCGCCAGCAGCTTACAGCCCGGAGCCCAAACAGATACGCAGTATTTT
CDR3aa: CASSLQPGAQTDTQYF

v_gene: TRBV6-5
d_gene: -
abundance: many
j_gene: TRBJ2-7
CDR3nt: TGTGCCAGCAGACCCCCTGGTCCCTACGAGCAGTACTTC
CDR3aa: CASRPPGPYEQYF

v_gene: TRBV25-1
d_gene: TRBD1
abundance: -
j_gene: TRBJ2-5
CDR3nt: TGTGCCAGCAGTGCCCGGACAGGGGTTGGAGAGACCCAGTACTTC
CDR3aa: CASSARTGVGETQYF

v_gene: TRBV20-1
d_gene: -
abundance: -
j_gene: TRBJ2-5
CDR3nt: TGCAGTGCTAGAGATTCAGGCAGGGTCGAGACCCAGTACTTC
CDR3aa: CSARDSGRVETQYF

v_gene: TRBV3-1
d_gene: TRBD2
abundance: -
j_gene: TRBJ2-3
CDR3nt: TGTGCCAGCACCCCCGGGACTAGGGGAACAGATACGCAGTATTTT
CDR3aa: CASTPGTRGTDTQYF

v_gene: TRBV5-6
d_gene: -
abundance: -
j_gene: TRBJ1-1
CDR3nt: TGTGCCAGCAGCCCGGGACGGTACACTGAAGCTTTCTTT
CDR3aa: CASSPGRYTEAFF

v_gene: TRBV6-6
d_gene: TRBD2
abundance: -
j_gene: TRBJ2-1
CDR3nt: TGTGCCAGCAGTCCCGGGACTAGCGGACTCTACAATGAGCAGTTCTTC
CDR3aa: CASSPGTSGLYNEQFF

v_gene: TRBV7-2
d_gene: -
abundance: -
j_gene: TRBJ1-4
CDR3nt: TGTGCCAGCAGCTTAAACCCCGCAGGGGCGAATGAAAAACTGTTTTTT
CDR3aa: CASSLNPAGANEKLFF

v_gene: TRBV6-6
d_gene: -
abundance: few
j_gene: TRBJ2-5
CDR3nt: TGTGCCAGCATTTACTCTCGGGGGCCTGGGACCCAGTACTTC
CDR3aa: CASIYSRGPGTQYF

v_gene: TRBV29-1
d_gene: TRBD2
abundance: few
j_gene: TRBJ2-1
CDR3nt: TGCAGCGTTGCCGTGGGGACTAGCGGGATATACAATGAGCAGTTCTTC
CDR3aa: CSVAVGTSGIYNEQFF

v_gene: TRBV12-3/TRBV12-4
d_gene: -
abundance: once
j_gene: TRBJ1-1
CDR3nt: TGTGCCAGCAGTCCGCGACAGCCGGCCACTGAAGCTTTCTTT
CDR3aa: CASSPRQPATEAFF

v_gene: TRBV7-2
d_gene: -
abundance: few
j_gene: TRBJ2-1
CDR3nt: TGTGCCAGCAGCGTGGACTTGAGCTCCTACAATGAGCAGTTCTTC
CDR3aa: CASSVDLSSYNEQFF

v_gene: TRBV27
d_gene: -
abundance: few
j_gene: TRBJ2-7
CDR3nt: TGTGCCAGCCAACGAACAGCGGGCATCTACGAGCAGTACTTC
CDR3aa: CASQRTAGIYEQYF

v_gene: TRBV28
d_gene: -
abundance: -
j_gene: TRBJ2-1
CDR3nt: TGTGCCAGCAGTTTACCAGGAAAGGGCAATGAGCAGTTCTTC
CDR3aa: CASSLPGKGNEQFF

v_gene: TRBV20-1
d_gene: TRBD1
abundance: -
j_gene: TRBJ1-5
CDR3nt: TGCAGTGCTAGGAGGACAGGGAGCAATCAGCCCCAGCATTTT
CDR3aa: CSARRTGSNQPQHF

v_gene: TRBV2
d_gene: -
abundance: few
j_gene: TRBJ2-1
CDR3nt: TGTGCCAGCAGCCCTTATAATAGGGCAAATGAGCAGTTCTTC
CDR3aa: CASSPYNRANEQFF